This T cell receptor (beta chain) appears in the sequencing data of a study of beta chain features in type 1 diabetes. Study background: Examination spanned approximately 110 million sorted cells from all samples. Findings and caveats of the study: PCR might preferentially amplify shorter templates, equally in patients and controls. There was a moderate but significant shortening of TCRB CDR3s in all four CD4+ subsets of Type 1 diabetes patients.

Of the isolated RNA, all was reverse transcribed, and so the sequenced material was expressed TCRB transcripts. Only in-frame clones appear in the TCRdb table, and some are missing; sequencing was by immunoSEQ multiplex PCR. The sample has 150,000 to 190,000 clones, 10% seen once. A CD45RO/CCR7/CD25/CD127/CD95/CD27 panel sorted naive, central memory, regulatory and stem cell-like memory CD4+ cells. On this clone itself: Antigen specificity is unknown.

CDR1 is SGHNT and CDR2 is YYREEE in the germline V gene (reference sequence). Trimming removed 2 bases from V and 2 bases from J; junction bases left unmatched: 6. The CDR3 is 15 residues long. The rearrangement links TRBV5-4 to TRBJ2-7; 8 bases are a match to TRBD1. Sequencing used central memory CD4+ T cells from blood. The TCR originated in a man aged 25-40 years with type 1 diabetes. CDR3 nucleotide sequence: TGTGCCAGCAGCTTACGGGACAGGTTGACCTACGAGCAGTACTTC. It codes for CASSLRDRLTYEQYF.